Below are 3 T cell receptor beta chains sequenced from a single sample in a study of regulatory T cells in long-lasting Graves disease. Both iRepertoire HTBI primers and Arm-PCR of CDR3 regions were used to build the TCR beta libraries. MiXCR was run by TCRdb on the multiplex PCR reads, yielding one entry per CDR3 protein. The top ten hold 20% of the sample, which has 350,000 to 450,000 distinct CDR3 sequences, around 21% seen once. Documented time point: persistent/refractory GD, antithyroid drugs over 5 years with positive TRAb. Following extraction of RNA from PBMCs, that RNA was used to make the TCR library. Sample: peripheral blood mononuclear cells (PBMCs), taken when the disease was refractory, from a patient treated with antithyroid drugs. These receptors originate from a female donor with Graves disease.

At least ten counts were recorded for this clonotype. The gene calls are TRBV28 and TRBJ1-5; tentatively, D is TRBD1 (5 bases). Trimming shortened V by 3 bases and J by 2 bases, and 14 bases separated the two germline ends. The germline CDR1 and CDR2 sequences are MDHEN and SYDVKM. The CDR3 covers 16 residues. DNA for the CDR3: TGTGCCAGCAGTTTCCGCGACAAAGGGGGCAATCAGCCCCAGCATTTT. Translation: CASSFRDKGGNQPQHF.

This clonotype was detected many times. The chain uses TRBV20-1 and TRBJ1-6; D gene ambiguous. The ends were cut back, 4 bases at V and 6 bases at J, with 13 bases in the middle. The CDR3 covers 14 residues. CDR1 and CDR2 (germline): DFQATT, SNEGSKA (reference sequence). The CDR3 nucleotides are TGCAGTGCTATCGAGATGACACCTAATTCACCCCTCCACTTT. As protein: CSAIEMTPNSPLHF.

In its sample, this clonotype was seen many times. The V call is TRBV6-1, the J call TRBJ2-7; D unresolved. V lost 1 base and J lost 2, with 6 bases in between. Germline-derived CDR1 and CDR2 are MNHNS and SASEGT. This CDR3 spans 13 amino acids. As DNA, the CDR3 is TGTGCCAGCAGTGAAGGACCTACCTACGAGCAGTACTTC. Translating gives CASSEGPTYEQYF.